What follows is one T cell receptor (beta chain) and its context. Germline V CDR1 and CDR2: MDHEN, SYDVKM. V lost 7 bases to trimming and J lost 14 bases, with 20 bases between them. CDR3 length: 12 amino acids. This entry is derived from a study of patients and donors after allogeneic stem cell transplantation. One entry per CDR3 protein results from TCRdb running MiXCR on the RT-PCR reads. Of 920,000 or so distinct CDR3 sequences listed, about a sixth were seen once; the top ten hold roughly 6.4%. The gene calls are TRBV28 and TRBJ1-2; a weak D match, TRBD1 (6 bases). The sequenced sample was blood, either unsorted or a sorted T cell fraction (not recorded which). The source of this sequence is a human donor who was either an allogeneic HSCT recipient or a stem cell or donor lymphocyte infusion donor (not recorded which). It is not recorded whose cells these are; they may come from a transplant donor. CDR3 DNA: TGTGCCAGCACCCAGGTGGGGACACCGGGGACCTTC. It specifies CASTQVGTPGTF.